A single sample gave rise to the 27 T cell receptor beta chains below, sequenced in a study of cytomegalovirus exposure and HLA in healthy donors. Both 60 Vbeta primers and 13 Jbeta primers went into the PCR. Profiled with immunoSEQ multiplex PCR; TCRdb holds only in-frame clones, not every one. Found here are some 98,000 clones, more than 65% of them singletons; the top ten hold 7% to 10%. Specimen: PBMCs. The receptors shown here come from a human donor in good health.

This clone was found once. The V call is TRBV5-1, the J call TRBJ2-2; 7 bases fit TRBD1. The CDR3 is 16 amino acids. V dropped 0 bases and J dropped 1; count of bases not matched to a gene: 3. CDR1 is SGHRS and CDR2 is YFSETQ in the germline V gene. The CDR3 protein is CASSLGDRLNTGELFF. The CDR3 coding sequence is TGCGCCAGCAGCTTGGGGGACAGATTGAACACCGGGGAGCTGTTTTTT.

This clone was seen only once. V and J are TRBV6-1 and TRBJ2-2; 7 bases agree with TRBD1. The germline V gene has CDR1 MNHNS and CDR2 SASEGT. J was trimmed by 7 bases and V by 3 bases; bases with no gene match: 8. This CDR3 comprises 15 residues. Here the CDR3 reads CASSENRGSGGELFF. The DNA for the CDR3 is TGTGCCAGCAGTGAGAACAGGGGATCTGGCGGGGAGCTGTTTTTT.

The chain's CDR3 is CASSLLNTGELFF. The CDR3 nucleotides are TGTGCCAGCAGCCTCCTGAACACCGGGGAGCTGTTTTTT. V usage is TRBV11-2 and J usage is TRBJ2-2; no clear D. Trimming took 5 bases from V and 1 from J, leaving 5 bases between them. In germline, CDR1 is SGHAT, CDR2 FQNNGV. This CDR3 comprises 13 residues.

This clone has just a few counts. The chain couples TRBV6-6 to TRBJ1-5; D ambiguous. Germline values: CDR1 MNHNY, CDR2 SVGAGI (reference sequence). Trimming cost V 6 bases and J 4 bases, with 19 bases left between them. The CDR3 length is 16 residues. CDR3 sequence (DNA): TGTGCCAGCAGCCCAAGCGGGGTTACCTTTAATCAGCCCCAGCATTTT. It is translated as CASSPSGVTFNQPQHF.

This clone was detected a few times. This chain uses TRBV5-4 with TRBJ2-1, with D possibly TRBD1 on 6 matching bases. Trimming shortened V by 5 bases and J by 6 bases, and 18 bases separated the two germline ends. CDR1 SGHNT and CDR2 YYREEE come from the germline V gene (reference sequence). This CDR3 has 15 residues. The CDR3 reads CASSSSTGKGNEQFF. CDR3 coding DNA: TGTGCCAGCAGTTCCTCGACAGGAAAGGGCAATGAGCAGTTCTTC.

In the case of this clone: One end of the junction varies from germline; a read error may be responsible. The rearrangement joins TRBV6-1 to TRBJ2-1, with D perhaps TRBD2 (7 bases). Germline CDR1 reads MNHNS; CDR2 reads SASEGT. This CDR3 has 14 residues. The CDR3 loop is CASNEEKGGEYNIF. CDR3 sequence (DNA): TGTGCCAGCAATGAAGAGAAAGGGGGGGAGTATAATATCTTC.

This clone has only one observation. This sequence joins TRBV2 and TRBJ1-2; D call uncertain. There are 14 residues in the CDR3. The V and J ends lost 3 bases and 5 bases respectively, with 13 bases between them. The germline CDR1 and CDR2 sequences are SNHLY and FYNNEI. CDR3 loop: CASSDLSRGYGYTF. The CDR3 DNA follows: TGTGCCAGCAGTGATCTCTCTCGAGGATATGGCTACACCTTC. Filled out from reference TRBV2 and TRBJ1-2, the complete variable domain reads EPEVTQTPSHQVTQMGQEVILRCVPISNHLYFYWYRQILGQKVEFLVSFYNNEISEKSEIFDDQFSVERPDGSNFTLKIRSTKLEDSAMYFCASSDLSRGYGYTFGSGTRLTVV.

The CDR3 sequence: CAIRSGTENEKLFF. The DNA of the CDR3 is TGTGCCATCAGATCCGGGACAGAGAATGAAAAACTGTTTTTT. The V gene is TRBV10-3, the J gene TRBJ1-4; TRBD1 aligns across 7 bases. J was trimmed by 5 bases and V by 6 bases; bases with no gene match: 6. Germline V CDR1 and CDR2: ENHRY, SYGVKD. CDR3 length: 14 amino acids.

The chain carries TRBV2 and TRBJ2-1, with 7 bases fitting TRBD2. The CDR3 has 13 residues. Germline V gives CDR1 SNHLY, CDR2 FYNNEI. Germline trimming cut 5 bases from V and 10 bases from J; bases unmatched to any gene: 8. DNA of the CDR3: TGTGCCAGCAGTCTCACTAGCGCTGGGGAGCAGTTCTTC. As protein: CASSLTSAGEQFF.

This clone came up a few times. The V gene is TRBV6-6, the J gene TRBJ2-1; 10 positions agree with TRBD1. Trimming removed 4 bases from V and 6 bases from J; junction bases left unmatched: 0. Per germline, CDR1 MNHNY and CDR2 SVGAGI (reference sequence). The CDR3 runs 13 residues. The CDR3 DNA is TGTGCCAGCAGTTGGGACAGGGGCAATGAGCAGTTCTTC. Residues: CASSWDRGNEQFF.

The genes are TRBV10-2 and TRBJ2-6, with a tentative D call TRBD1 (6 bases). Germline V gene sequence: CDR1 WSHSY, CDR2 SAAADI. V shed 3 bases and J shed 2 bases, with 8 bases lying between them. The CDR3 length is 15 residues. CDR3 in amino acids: CASSEQGAGANVLTF. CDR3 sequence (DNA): TGCGCCAGCAGTGAACAGGGTGCTGGGGCCAACGTCCTGACTTTC.

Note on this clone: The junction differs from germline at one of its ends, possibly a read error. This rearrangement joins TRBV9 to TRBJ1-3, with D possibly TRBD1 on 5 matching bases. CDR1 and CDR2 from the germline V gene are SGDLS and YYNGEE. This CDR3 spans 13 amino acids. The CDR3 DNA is TGTGCCAGCAGCCGAACGGAGGGGAACACTATATATTTT. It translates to CASSRTEGNTIYF.

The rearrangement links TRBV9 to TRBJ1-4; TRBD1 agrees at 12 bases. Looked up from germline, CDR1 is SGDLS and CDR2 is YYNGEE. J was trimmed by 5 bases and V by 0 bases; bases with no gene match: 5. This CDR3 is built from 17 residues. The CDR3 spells CASSVATGQGANEKLFF. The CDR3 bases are TGTGCCAGCAGCGTAGCTACGGGACAGGGGGCCAATGAAAAACTGTTTTTT.

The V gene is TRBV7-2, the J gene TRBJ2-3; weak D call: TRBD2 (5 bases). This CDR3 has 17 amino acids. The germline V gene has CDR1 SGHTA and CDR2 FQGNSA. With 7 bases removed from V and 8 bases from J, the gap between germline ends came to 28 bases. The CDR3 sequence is CASTGSPFRGQVTTQYF. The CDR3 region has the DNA TGTGCCAGCACGGGATCCCCTTTTCGAGGCCAAGTAACTACGCAGTATTTT.

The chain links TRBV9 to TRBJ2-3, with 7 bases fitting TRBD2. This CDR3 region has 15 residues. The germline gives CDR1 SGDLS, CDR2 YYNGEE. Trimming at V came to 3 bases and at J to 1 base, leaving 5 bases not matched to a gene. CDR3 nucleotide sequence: TGTGCCAGCAGCGCACTAGCGATGGGCACAGATACGCAGTATTTT. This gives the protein CASSALAMGTDTQYF.

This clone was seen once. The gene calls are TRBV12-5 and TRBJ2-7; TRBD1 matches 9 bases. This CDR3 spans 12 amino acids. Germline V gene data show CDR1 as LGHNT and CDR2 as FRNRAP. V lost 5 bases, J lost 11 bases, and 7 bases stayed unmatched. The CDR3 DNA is TGTGCTAGTGGTGCCGGACAGGGGAAAAAGTACTTC. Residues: CASGAGQGKKYF.

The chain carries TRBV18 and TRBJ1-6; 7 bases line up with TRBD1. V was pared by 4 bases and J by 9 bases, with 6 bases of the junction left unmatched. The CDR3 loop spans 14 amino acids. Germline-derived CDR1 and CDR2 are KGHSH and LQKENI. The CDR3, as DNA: TGTGCCAGCTCACACGGACAGGACGTTTCACCCCTCCACTTT. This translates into CASSHGQDVSPLHF.

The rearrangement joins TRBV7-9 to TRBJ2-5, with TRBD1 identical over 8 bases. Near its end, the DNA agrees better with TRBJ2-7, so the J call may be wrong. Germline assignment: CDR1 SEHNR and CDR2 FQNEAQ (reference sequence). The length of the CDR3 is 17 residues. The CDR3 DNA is TGTGCCAGCAGCTTCATCCAGGGGGCCATCTCTACCTACGAGCAGTACTTC. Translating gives CASSFIQGAISTYEQYF.

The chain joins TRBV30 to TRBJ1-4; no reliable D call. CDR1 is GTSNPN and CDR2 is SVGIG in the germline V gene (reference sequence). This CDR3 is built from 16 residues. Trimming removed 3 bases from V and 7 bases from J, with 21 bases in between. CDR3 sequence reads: CAWSDPPRVYGEKLFF. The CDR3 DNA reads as TGTGCCTGGAGCGACCCCCCGAGGGTATATGGTGAAAAACTGTTTTTT.

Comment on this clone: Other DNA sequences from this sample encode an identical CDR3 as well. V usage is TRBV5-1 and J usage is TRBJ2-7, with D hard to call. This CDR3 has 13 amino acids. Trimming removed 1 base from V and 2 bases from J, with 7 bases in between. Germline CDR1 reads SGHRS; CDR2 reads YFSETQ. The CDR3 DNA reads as TGCGCCAGCAGCTTGTATAGTACCTACGAGCAGTACTTC. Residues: CASSLYSTYEQYF. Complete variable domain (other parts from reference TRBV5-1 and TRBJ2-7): KAGVTQTPRYLIKTRGQQVTLSCSPISGHRSVSWYQQTPGQGLQFLFEYFSETQRNKGNFPGRFSGRQFSNSRSEMNVSTLELGDSALYLCASSLYSTYEQYFGPGTRLTVT.

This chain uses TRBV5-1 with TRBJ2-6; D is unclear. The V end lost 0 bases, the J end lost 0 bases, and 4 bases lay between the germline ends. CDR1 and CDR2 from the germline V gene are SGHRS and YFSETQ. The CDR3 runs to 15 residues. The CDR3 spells CASSLAGSGANVLTF. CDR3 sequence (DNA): TGCGCCAGCAGCTTGGCCGGCTCTGGGGCCAACGTCCTGACTTTC.

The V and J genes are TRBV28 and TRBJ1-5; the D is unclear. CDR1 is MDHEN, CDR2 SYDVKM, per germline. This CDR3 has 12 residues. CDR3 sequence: CASGLNNQPQHF. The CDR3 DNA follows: TGTGCGTCAGGTTTAAACAATCAGCCCCAGCATTTT. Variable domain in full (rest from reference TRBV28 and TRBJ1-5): DVKVTQSSRYLVKRTGEKVFLECVQDMDHENMFWYRQDPGLGLRLIYFSYDVKMKEKGDIPEGYSVSREKKERFSLILESASTNQTSMYLCASGLNNQPQHFGDGTRLSIL.

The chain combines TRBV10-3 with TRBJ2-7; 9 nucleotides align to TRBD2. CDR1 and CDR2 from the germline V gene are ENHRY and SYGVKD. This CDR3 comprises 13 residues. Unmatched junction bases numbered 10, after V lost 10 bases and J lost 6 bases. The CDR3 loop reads CASRPGLASEQYF. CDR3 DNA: TGTGCCAGCAGACCGGGACTAGCCTCCGAGCAGTACTTC.

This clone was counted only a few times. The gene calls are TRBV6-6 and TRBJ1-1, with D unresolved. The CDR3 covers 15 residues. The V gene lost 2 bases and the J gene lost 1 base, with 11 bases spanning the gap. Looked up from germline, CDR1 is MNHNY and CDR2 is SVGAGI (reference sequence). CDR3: CASSYLVGRNTEAFF. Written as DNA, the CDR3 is TGTGCCAGCAGTTACCTGGTGGGCCGGAACACTGAAGCTTTCTTT.

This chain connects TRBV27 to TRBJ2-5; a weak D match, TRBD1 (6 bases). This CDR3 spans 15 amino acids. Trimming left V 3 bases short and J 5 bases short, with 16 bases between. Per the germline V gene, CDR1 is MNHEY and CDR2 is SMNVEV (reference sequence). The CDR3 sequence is CASSFWGTTGETQYF. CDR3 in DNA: TGTGCCAGCAGTTTTTGGGGCACCACAGGGGAGACCCAGTACTTC.

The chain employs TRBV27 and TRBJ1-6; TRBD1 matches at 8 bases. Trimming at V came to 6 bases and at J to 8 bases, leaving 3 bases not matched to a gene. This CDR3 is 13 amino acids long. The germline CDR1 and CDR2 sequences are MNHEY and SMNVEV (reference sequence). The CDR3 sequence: CASRGQGDSPLHF. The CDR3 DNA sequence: TGTGCCAGCAGAGGACAGGGAGATTCACCCCTCCACTTT.

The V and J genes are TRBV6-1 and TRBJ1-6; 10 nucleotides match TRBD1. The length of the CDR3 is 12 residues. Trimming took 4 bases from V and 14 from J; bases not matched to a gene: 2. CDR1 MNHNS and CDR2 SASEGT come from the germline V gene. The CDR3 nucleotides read TGTGCCAGCAGTGGGGACAGGGGTACCCTCCACTTT. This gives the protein CASSGDRGTLHF.